Sequencing of this T cell receptor (beta chain) was carried out in a study of shared clonotypes between healthy human individuals. Terminally differentiated effector memory CD45RA+ cells were excluded by CCR7 positive selection of CD45RO-negative cells. Clones were read by immunoSEQ multiplex PCR, and TCRdb kept only the in-frame ones, dropping some. The sample has about 2 million clones; over 85% are singletons. From germline, CDR1 is LNHDA and CDR2 SQIVND (reference sequence). V lost 3 bases and J 3 bases, leaving 13 bases between the germline ends. This CDR3 contains 15 residues. The V and J genes are TRBV19 and TRBJ2-3; TRBD2 might be the D (6 bases). Material: naive CD8+ T cells sorted from blood. This TCR was sampled from a man aged 18 to 30 in good health. The CDR3 loop reads CASSMTSSPTDTQYF. CDR3 coding DNA: TGTGCCAGTAGTATGACTAGTTCGCCTACAGATACGCAGTATTTT.